The following is a T cell receptor (beta chain) sequence with its context. Its antigen is undetermined. This CDR3 has 15 amino acids. Germline CDR1 SEHNR, CDR2 FQNEAQ (reference sequence). Trimming took off 3 bases at V and 6 bases at J, with 14 bases between the two ends. This specimen belongs to a study of shared clonotypes between healthy human individuals. CD45RO negativity and positive selection for CCR7 defined naive CD8 cells, a population that excluded terminally differentiated effector memory CD45RA+ cells. The study drew its donors from healthy HIV-negative adults without recent acute infections or vaccinations. Sequencing was performed with immunoSEQ multiplex PCR; in TCRdb, only in-frame clones are kept and a portion is missing. Of about 580,000 clones listed, roughly 98% are singletons. Findings and limits, study-wide: The donor pool, a small one, limited the genetic and exposure-history diversity represented.

Sequenced sample: naive CD8+ T cells sorted from blood. This sequence originates from a man younger than 40 in good health. The V gene is TRBV7-9, the J gene TRBJ1-4, with D possibly TRBD1 on 6 matching bases. The CDR3 loop reads CASSFPMGGDEKLFF. CDR3 nucleotide sequence: TGTGCCAGCAGCTTCCCGATGGGGGGCGATGAAAAACTGTTTTTT.